Listed below are T cell receptor beta chains from one sample, sequenced in a study of T cells in Graves' hyperthyroidism and ophthalmopathy. TCRdb re-analysed the multiplex PCR reads in MiXCR, keeping a single row per CDR3 protein. Found here are some 250,000 distinct CDR3 sequences, 14% to 15% of them singletons; the top ten hold approximately 12%. Sample: blood. The receptor set was obtained from a middle-aged woman with Graves' hyperthyroidism that later progressed to Graves' ophthalmopathy. Each CDR3 is given with its conserved first and last residue. A D gene is named only where the DNA matches it firmly. Rows give clone size only sometimes, using once, few, many, or a class for an expanded clone.

size: many; D: .; V: TRBV28; J: TRBJ1-5; CDR3: CASRRIRDTAYSNQPQHF; DNA: TGTGCCAGCAGACGCATAAGGGACACCGCATATAGCAATCAGCCCCAGCATTTT
size: .; D: .; V: TRBV4-1; J: TRBJ1-1; CDR3: CASSQVTVMNTEAFF; DNA: TGCGCCAGCAGCCAAGTGACAGTGATGAACACTGAAGCTTTCTTT
size: many; D: TRBD1; V: TRBV5-1; J: TRBJ2-3; CDR3: CANPYRDRASSTDTQYF; DNA: TGCGCCAACCCCTACCGGGACAGGGCCTCGAGCACAGATACGCAGTATTTT
size: many; D: TRBD2; V: TRBV7-9; J: TRBJ2-5; CDR3: CASSFVTGGEETQYF; DNA: TGTGCCAGCAGCTTTGTTACGGGAGGGGAAGAGACCCAGTACTTC
size: .; D: TRBD1; V: TRBV19; J: TRBJ2-7; CDR3: CASSKPGQGRYEQYF; DNA: TGTGCCAGTAGTAAACCGGGACAGGGGCGATACGAGCAGTACTTC
size: many; D: TRBD2; V: TRBV7-2; J: TRBJ2-1; CDR3: CASSLELAGGGQFF; DNA: TGTGCCAGCAGCTTAGAACTAGCGGGAGGAGGGCAGTTCTTC
size: many; D: TRBD1; V: TRBV28; J: TRBJ1-2; CDR3: CASRTGGADYGYTF; DNA: TGTGCCAGCAGAACAGGGGGCGCAGACTATGGCTACACCTTC
size: .; D: TRBD1; V: TRBV9; J: TRBJ2-7; CDR3: CASSPDMDRGRYEQYF; DNA: TGTGCCAGCAGCCCTGATATGGACAGGGGGAGGTACGAGCAGTACTTC
size: many; D: .; V: TRBV12-3/TRBV12-4; J: TRBJ2-3; CDR3: CASSGMGQNTQYF; DNA: TGTGCCAGCAGTGGAATGGGGCAGAATACGCAGTATTTT
size: many; D: .; V: TRBV11-2; J: TRBJ1-1; CDR3: CASSSIGGQNTEAFF; DNA: TGTGCCAGCAGCTCGATTGGGGGTCAGAACACTGAAGCTTTCTTT
size: few; D: .; V: TRBV20-1; J: TRBJ2-7; CDR3: CSIPISNEQYF; DNA: TGCAGTATCCCAATCAGTAACGAGCAGTACTTC
size: many; D: .; V: TRBV7-9; J: TRBJ2-2; CDR3: CASSLGTGELFF; DNA: TGTGCCAGCAGCTTAGGAACCGGGGAGCTGTTTTTT
size: many; D: TRBD2; V: TRBV12-3/TRBV12-4; J: TRBJ2-1; CDR3: CASSSETSYSYNEQFF; DNA: TGTGCCAGCAGTTCGGAGACTAGCTACTCCTACAATGAGCAGTTCTTC
size: many; D: TRBD2; V: TRBV9; J: TRBJ2-2; CDR3: CASSGKSIPGQASGSNTGELFF; DNA: TGTGCCAGCAGCGGGAAAAGCATTCCGGGACAGGCTAGCGGGAGTAACACCGGGGAGCTGTTTTTT
size: many; D: .; V: TRBV5-1; J: TRBJ2-1; CDR3: CASSLVGSGNEQFF; DNA: TGCGCCAGCAGCTTAGTCGGGAGTGGCAATGAGCAGTTCTTC
size: many; D: .; V: TRBV5-1; J: TRBJ2-7; CDR3: CASSTFGGPYEQYF; DNA: TGCGCCAGCAGCACGTTTGGAGGTCCCTACGAGCAGTACTTC
size: many; D: .; V: TRBV10-3; J: TRBJ2-5; CDR3: CATRDGSRETQYF; DNA: TGTGCCACCAGGGACGGGTCAAGGGAGACCCAGTACTTC
size: many; D: .; V: TRBV11-2; J: TRBJ2-5; CDR3: CASSPPNYQETQYF; DNA: TGTGCCAGCAGCCCACCGAACTACCAAGAGACCCAGTACTTC
size: many; D: .; V: TRBV12-3/TRBV12-4; J: TRBJ2-7; CDR3: CASSLEQYYEQYF; DNA: TGTGCCAGCAGTTTGGAACAGTACTACGAGCAGTACTTC
size: many; D: .; V: TRBV6-1; J: TRBJ1-1; CDR3: CASSRTMNTEAFF; DNA: TGTGCCAGCAGTCGAACCATGAACACTGAAGCTTTCTTT
size: many; D: .; V: TRBV12-3/TRBV12-4; J: TRBJ1-2; CDR3: CASSFFLGGYTF; DNA: TGTGCCAGCAGTTTCTTCCTCGGCGGCTACACCTTC
size: many; D: TRBD1; V: TRBV28; J: TRBJ1-2; CDR3: CASKIRAGGMYGYTF; DNA: TGTGCCAGCAAGATAAGGGCAGGGGGGATGTATGGCTACACCTTC
size: many; D: .; V: TRBV15; J: TRBJ1-2; CDR3: CATSPDLNYGYTF; DNA: TGTGCCACCAGCCCAGACTTAAACTATGGCTACACCTTC
size: many; D: TRBD2; V: TRBV11-2; J: TRBJ2-1; CDR3: CASSPIAGRHNEQFF; DNA: TGTGCCAGCAGCCCCATAGCGGGGAGGCACAATGAGCAGTTCTTC
size: .; D: .; V: TRBV12-3/TRBV12-4; J: TRBJ1-1; CDR3: CASSTSASNTEAFF; DNA: TGTGCCAGCAGTACCTCGGCTTCGAACACTGAAGCTTTCTTT
size: many; D: .; V: TRBV5-1; J: TRBJ2-2; CDR3: CASSSLSGNTGELFF; DNA: TGCGCCAGCAGCTCCCTTAGCGGGAACACCGGGGAGCTGTTTTTT
size: many; D: .; V: TRBV2; J: TRBJ2-7; CDR3: CASKLGTGESYEQYF; DNA: TGTGCCAGCAAATTGGGGACGGGCGAATCCTACGAGCAGTACTTC